The rows below give T cell receptor beta chains drawn from one sample of a study of CD8 T cells in ankylosing spondylitis. TCRdb re-analysed the 5' RACE reads in MiXCR, keeping a single row per CDR3 protein. Of over 600,000 distinct CDR3 sequences in the sample, 15% to 20% were seen once. The sample taken for sequencing was blood, either unsorted or a sorted T cell fraction (not recorded which). Receptors were obtained from a male donor with ankylosing spondylitis. Both conserved end residues are part of each CDR3. The order of the fields is CDR3 protein, J gene, V gene.

CDR3 protein: CASRPTDRDNYGYTF
J gene: TRBJ1-2
V gene: TRBV12-3/TRBV12-4

CDR3 protein: CSVDWGLGGYTF
J gene: TRBJ1-2
V gene: TRBV29-1

CDR3 protein: CATSDRASETDTQYF
J gene: TRBJ2-3
V gene: TRBV24-1

CDR3 protein: CASSIVMVNTEAFF
J gene: TRBJ1-1
V gene: TRBV19

CDR3 protein: CASSQEGVTHYGYTF
J gene: TRBJ1-2
V gene: TRBV3-1

CDR3 protein: CASRDGGGFDSYEQYF
J gene: TRBJ2-7
V gene: TRBV28

CDR3 protein: CSASIGTGFYNEQFF
J gene: TRBJ2-1
V gene: TRBV20-1

CDR3 protein: CASSLGGRAINEQFF
J gene: TRBJ2-1
V gene: TRBV5-1

CDR3 protein: CASSESRTPYGYTF
J gene: TRBJ1-2
V gene: TRBV2

CDR3 protein: CASSLPGQGSDEQFF
J gene: TRBJ2-1
V gene: TRBV11-1

CDR3 protein: CASSVGQGWNTGELFF
J gene: TRBJ2-2
V gene: TRBV9

CDR3 protein: CSARDFLGSSTDTQYF
J gene: TRBJ2-3
V gene: TRBV20-1

CDR3 protein: CSAKGGYEQYF
J gene: TRBJ2-7
V gene: TRBV20-1

CDR3 protein: CASSGMALANTGELFF
J gene: TRBJ2-2
V gene: TRBV2

CDR3 protein: CASSLGQIYEQYF
J gene: TRBJ2-7
V gene: TRBV7-6

CDR3 protein: CASSQVTLTSVITPYNEQFF
J gene: TRBJ2-1
V gene: TRBV3-1

CDR3 protein: CSAWTGNSYEQYF
J gene: TRBJ2-7
V gene: TRBV20-1

CDR3 protein: CASSPEQGRAWETQYF
J gene: TRBJ2-5
V gene: TRBV7-2

CDR3 protein: CASSTTSGSFYEQYF
J gene: TRBJ2-7
V gene: TRBV6-2/TRBV6-3

CDR3 protein: CASSVYSGRADTQYF
J gene: TRBJ2-3
V gene: TRBV9

CDR3 protein: CASSPLGGEGTEAFF
J gene: TRBJ1-1
V gene: TRBV18

CDR3 protein: CASSQEGQGFVEAFF
J gene: TRBJ1-1
V gene: TRBV4-1

CDR3 protein: CASSSGTSGAGEQFF
J gene: TRBJ2-1
V gene: TRBV11-3

CDR3 protein: CASSPDKRGQPQHF
J gene: TRBJ1-5
V gene: TRBV7-6

CDR3 protein: CASSLYGQGWDEQFF
J gene: TRBJ2-1
V gene: TRBV7-6

CDR3 protein: CASSSGRGYNEQFF
J gene: TRBJ2-1
V gene: TRBV6-1

CDR3 protein: CASSQDSRQTNGYTF
J gene: TRBJ1-2
V gene: TRBV4-3

CDR3 protein: CASSLDWWNEQFF
J gene: TRBJ2-1
V gene: TRBV18

CDR3 protein: CASSDRTGFNEQFF
J gene: TRBJ2-1
V gene: TRBV7-2

CDR3 protein: CASSNPSRDRAGNTEAFF
J gene: TRBJ1-1
V gene: TRBV6-5

CDR3 protein: CASTENSQGSYGYTF
J gene: TRBJ1-2
V gene: TRBV6-1

CDR3 protein: CASSLSAGVNEQFF
J gene: TRBJ2-1
V gene: TRBV27

CDR3 protein: CASSLSPGRGYTF
J gene: TRBJ1-2
V gene: TRBV7-9

CDR3 protein: CASSLSPMDNQETQYF
J gene: TRBJ2-5
V gene: TRBV5-1

CDR3 protein: CASTSAGGTEQFF
J gene: TRBJ2-1
V gene: TRBV12-3/TRBV12-4

CDR3 protein: CASSLQGAAGELFF
J gene: TRBJ2-2
V gene: TRBV25-1

CDR3 protein: CASRFGGTGELFF
J gene: TRBJ2-2
V gene: TRBV6-1

CDR3 protein: CSVVGRGITDTQYF
J gene: TRBJ2-3
V gene: TRBV29-1

CDR3 protein: CASSLISGDTQYF
J gene: TRBJ2-3
V gene: TRBV7-9

CDR3 protein: CANSPSGELFF
J gene: TRBJ2-2
V gene: TRBV12-3/TRBV12-4

CDR3 protein: CASSLRTSDSNEQFF
J gene: TRBJ2-1
V gene: TRBV12-3/TRBV12-4

CDR3 protein: CASSPLVTDTQYF
J gene: TRBJ2-3
V gene: TRBV19

CDR3 protein: CAWTKGGQNEAFF
J gene: TRBJ1-1
V gene: TRBV30

CDR3 protein: CASRESQYTEAFF
J gene: TRBJ1-1
V gene: TRBV6-1

CDR3 protein: CASSPAIYEQYF
J gene: TRBJ2-7
V gene: TRBV18

CDR3 protein: CASSQDRGGATDTQYF
J gene: TRBJ2-3
V gene: TRBV4-3

CDR3 protein: CATSGGVYGYTF
J gene: TRBJ1-2
V gene: TRBV28

CDR3 protein: CAISESGMGGTDTQYF
J gene: TRBJ2-3
V gene: TRBV10-3

CDR3 protein: CASSQDSQTGANSPLHF
J gene: TRBJ1-6
V gene: TRBV4-2

CDR3 protein: CASSLGQRGGEFF
J gene: TRBJ2-1
V gene: TRBV7-2

CDR3 protein: CASTLPGTAKKAFF
J gene: TRBJ1-1
V gene: TRBV19

CDR3 protein: CASSQDRSGETGNEQFF
J gene: TRBJ2-1
V gene: TRBV4-3

CDR3 protein: CSVEIGQGDGYTF
J gene: TRBJ1-2
V gene: TRBV29-1

CDR3 protein: CASSSTTAGRGNQPQHF
J gene: TRBJ1-5
V gene: TRBV18